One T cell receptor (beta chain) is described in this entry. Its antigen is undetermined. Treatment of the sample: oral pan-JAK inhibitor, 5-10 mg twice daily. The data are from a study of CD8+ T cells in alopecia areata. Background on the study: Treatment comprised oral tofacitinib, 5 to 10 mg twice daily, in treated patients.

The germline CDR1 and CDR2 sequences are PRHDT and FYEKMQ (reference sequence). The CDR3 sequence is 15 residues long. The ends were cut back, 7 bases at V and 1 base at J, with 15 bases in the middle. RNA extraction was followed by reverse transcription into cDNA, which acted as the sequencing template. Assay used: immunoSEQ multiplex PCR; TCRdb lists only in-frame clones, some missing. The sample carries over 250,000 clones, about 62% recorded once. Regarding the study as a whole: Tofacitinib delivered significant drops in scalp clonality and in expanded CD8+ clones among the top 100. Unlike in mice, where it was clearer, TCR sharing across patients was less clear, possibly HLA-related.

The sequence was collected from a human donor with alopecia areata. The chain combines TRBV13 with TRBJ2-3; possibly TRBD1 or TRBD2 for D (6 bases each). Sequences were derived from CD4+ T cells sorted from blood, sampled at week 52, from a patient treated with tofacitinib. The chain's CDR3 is CASTIRGPRTDTQYF. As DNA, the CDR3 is TGTGCCAGCACCATTCGGGGGCCCCGCACAGATACGCAGTATTTT.